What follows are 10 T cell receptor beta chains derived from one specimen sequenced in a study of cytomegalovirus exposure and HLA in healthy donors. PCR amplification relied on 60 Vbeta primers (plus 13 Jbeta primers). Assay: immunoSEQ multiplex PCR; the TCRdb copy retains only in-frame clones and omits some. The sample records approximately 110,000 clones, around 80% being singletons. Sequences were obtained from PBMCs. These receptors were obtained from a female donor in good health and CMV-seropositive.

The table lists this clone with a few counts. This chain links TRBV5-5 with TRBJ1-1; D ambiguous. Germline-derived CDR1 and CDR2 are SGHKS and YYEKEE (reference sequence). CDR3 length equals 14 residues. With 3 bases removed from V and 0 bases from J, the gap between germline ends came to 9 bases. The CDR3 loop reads CASSSPTMNTEAFF. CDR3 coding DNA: TGTGCCAGCAGCTCTCCCACAATGAACACTGAAGCTTTCTTT.

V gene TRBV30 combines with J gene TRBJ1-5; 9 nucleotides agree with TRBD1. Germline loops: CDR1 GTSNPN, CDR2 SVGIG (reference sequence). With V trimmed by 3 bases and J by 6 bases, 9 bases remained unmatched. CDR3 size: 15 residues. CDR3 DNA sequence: TGTGCCTGGAGCTCGGGACAGGGTTCGTTTCAGCCCCAGCATTTT. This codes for CAWSSGQGSFQPQHF.

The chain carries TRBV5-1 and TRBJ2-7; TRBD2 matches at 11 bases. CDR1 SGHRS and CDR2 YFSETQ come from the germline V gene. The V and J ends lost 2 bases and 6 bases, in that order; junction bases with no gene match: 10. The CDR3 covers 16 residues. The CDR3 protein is CASSFLAGGPAGEQYF. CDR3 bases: TGCGCCAGCAGCTTTTTAGCGGGGGGGCCAGCGGGCGAGCAGTACTTC.

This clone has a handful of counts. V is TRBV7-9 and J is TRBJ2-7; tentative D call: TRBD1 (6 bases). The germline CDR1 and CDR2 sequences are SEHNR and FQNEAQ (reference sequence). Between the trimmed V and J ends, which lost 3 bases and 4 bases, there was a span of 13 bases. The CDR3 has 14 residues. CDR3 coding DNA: TGTGCCAGCAGCTTGGCACAGGGCCCTTACGAGCAGTACTTC. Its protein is CASSLAQGPYEQYF. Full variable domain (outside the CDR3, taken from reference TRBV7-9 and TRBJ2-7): DTGVSQNPRHKITKRGQNVTFRCDPISEHNRLYWYRQTLGQGPEFLTYFQNEAQLEKSRLLSDRFSAERPKGSFSTLEIQRTEQGDSAMYLCASSLAQGPYEQYFGPGTRLTVT.

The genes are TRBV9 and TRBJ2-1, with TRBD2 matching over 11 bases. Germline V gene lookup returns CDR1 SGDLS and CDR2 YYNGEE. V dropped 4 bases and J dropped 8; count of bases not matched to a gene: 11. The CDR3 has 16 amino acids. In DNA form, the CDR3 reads TGTGCCAGCAGCTTATATAGCGGGGGGGCCTCGGATGAGCAGTTCTTC. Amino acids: CASSLYSGGASDEQFF.

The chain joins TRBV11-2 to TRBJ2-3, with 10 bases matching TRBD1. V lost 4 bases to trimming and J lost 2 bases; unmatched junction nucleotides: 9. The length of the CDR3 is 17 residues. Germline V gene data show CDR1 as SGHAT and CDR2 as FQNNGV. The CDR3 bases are TGTGCCAGCAGCTATCTCCAGGGACAGGGGAACACAGATACGCAGTATTTT. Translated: CASSYLQGQGNTDTQYF.

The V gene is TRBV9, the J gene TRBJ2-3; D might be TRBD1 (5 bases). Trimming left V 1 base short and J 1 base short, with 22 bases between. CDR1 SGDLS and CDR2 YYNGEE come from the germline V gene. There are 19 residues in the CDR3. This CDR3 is CASSVSDARRVMGTDTQYF. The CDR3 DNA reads TGTGCCAGCAGCGTATCTGACGCCCGCAGGGTTATGGGCACAGATACGCAGTATTTT.

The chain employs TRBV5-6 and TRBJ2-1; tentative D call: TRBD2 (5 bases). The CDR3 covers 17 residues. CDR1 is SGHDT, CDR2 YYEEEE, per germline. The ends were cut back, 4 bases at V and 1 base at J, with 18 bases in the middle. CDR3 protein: CASSPRWQTISYNEQFF. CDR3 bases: TGTGCCAGCAGCCCGCGGTGGCAGACTATTTCCTACAATGAGCAGTTCTTC.

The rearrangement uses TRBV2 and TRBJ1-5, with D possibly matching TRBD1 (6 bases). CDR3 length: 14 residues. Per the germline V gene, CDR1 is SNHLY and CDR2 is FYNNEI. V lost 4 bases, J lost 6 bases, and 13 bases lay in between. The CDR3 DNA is TGTGCCAGCAGTGCGGGGGGGGGCAGTCAGCCCCAGCATTTT. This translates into CASSAGGGSQPQHF.

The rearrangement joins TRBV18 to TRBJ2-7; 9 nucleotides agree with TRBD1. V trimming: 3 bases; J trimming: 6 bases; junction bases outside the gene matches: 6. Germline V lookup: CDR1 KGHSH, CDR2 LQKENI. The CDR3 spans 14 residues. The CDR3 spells CASSPAGQGLEQYF. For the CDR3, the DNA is TGTGCCAGCTCACCGGCGGGACAGGGTCTCGAGCAGTACTTC.